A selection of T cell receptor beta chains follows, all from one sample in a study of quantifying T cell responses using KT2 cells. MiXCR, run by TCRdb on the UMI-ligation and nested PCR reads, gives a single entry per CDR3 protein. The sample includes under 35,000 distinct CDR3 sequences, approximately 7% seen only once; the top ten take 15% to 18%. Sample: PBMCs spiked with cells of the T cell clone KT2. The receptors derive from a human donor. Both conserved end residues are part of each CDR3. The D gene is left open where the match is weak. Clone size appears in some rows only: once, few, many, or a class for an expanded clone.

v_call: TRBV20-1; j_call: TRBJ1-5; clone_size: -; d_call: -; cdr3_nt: TGCAGTGCTAGAGATCTTAAGGGCAAGGATCAGCCCCATAATTTT; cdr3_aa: CSARDLKGKDQPHNF
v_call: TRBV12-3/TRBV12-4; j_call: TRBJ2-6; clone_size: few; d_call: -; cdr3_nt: TGTGCCAGCATCCAGGCTGGGGCCAACGTCCTGACTTTC; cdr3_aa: CASIQAGANVLTF
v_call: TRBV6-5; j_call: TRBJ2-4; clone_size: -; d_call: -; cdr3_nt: TGTGCCAGCCGCCCAAGAGGGTTCTCCATTCAGTACTTC; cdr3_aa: CASRPRGFSIQYF
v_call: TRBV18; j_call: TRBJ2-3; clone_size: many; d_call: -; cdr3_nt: TGTGCCAGCTCCCCCTCTGCAGGGAGCACAGATACGCAGTATTTT; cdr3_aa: CASSPSAGSTDTQYF
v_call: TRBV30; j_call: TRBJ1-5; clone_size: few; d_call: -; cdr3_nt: TGTGCCTGGAGTGTGCAGGGCAATCAGCCCCAGCATTTT; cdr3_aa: CAWSVQGNQPQHF
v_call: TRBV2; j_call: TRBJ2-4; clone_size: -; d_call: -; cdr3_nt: TGTGCCAGCAGTGCAGGAGGAAAGGAGTACTTC; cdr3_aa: CASSAGGKEYF
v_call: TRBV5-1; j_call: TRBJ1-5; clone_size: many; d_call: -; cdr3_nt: TGCGCCAGCAGCTTCGGGACCAATCAGCCCCAGCATTTT; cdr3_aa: CASSFGTNQPQHF
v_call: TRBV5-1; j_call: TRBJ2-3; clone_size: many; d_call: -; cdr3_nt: TGCGCCAGCAGCTTGGTCGCACAGAGCACAGATACGCAGTATTTT; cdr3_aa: CASSLVAQSTDTQYF
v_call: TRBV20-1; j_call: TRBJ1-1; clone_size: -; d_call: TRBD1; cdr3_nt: TGCAGTGCTGACAGGGGGTTGAACACTGAAGCTTTCTTT; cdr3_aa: CSADRGLNTEAFF
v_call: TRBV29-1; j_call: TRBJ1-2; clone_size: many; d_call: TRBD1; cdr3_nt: TGCAGCGTTGCGGGACAGGGGTTATCTTATGGCTACACCTTC; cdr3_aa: CSVAGQGLSYGYTF
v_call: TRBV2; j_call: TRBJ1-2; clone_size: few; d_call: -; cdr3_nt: TGTGCCAGCAGTGTATCGCCCATCTATGGCTACACCTTC; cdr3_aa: CASSVSPIYGYTF
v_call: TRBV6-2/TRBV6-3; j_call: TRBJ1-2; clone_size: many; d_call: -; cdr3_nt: TGTGCCAGCAGCTCGACAGCTAACTATGGCTACACCTTC; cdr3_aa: CASSSTANYGYTF
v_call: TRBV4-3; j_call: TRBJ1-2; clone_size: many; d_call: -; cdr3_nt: TGCGCCAGCAGCCAAGAGGGGGCAGGGTACACGAACTATGGCTACACCTTC; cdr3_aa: CASSQEGAGYTNYGYTF
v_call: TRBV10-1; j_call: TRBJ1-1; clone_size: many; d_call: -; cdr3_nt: TGCGCCAGCAGTCCCAGGGGCAGAGGGGACACTGAAGCTTTCTTT; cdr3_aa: CASSPRGRGDTEAFF
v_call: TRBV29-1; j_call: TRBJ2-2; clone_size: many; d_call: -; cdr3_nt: TGCAGCGTTGTCGTGGGCAGCCGGAACACCGGGGAGCTGTTTTTT; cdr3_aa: CSVVVGSRNTGELFF
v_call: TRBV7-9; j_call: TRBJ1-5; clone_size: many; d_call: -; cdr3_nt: TGTGCCAGCAGCGTGCTGAATCAGCCCCAGCATTTT; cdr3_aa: CASSVLNQPQHF
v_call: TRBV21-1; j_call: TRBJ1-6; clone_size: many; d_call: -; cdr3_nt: TGTGCCAGCAGCAATACCGGACCGATCAATTCACCCCTCCACTTT; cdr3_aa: CASSNTGPINSPLHF
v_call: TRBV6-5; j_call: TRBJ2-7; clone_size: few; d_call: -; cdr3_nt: TGTGCCAGCAGTTACTCTGCAGGGGCGTACGAGCAGTACTTC; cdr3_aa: CASSYSAGAYEQYF
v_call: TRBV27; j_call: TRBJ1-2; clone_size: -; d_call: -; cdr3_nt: TGTGCCAGCAGTTTATTTCGTGGGGGAAACTATGGCTACACCTTC; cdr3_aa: CASSLFRGGNYGYTF
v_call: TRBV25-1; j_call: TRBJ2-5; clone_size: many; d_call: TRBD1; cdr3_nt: TGTGCCAGCAGTGCACCGGGACAGGGCCTTTACCAAGAGACCCAGTACTTC; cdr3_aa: CASSAPGQGLYQETQYF
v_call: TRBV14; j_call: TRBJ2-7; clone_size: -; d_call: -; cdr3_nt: TGTGCCAGCAGCCTGGGCTCGACGTGGGAGCAGTACTTC; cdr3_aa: CASSLGSTWEQYF
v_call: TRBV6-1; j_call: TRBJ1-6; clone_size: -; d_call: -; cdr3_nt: TGTGCCAGCAGTGAAGGTGCGGCGGCCGGGCGATATAATTCACCCCTCCACTTT; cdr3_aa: CASSEGAAAGRYNSPLHF
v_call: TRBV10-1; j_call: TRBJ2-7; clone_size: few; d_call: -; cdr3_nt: TGCGCCAGCAGTGGGGACCCGTCCGGGACACCTTACGAGCAGTACTTC; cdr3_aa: CASSGDPSGTPYEQYF
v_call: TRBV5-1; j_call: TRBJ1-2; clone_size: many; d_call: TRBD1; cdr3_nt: TGCGCCAGCAGCCCCGAACCCGGGACAGGGGGCGGCTACACCTTC; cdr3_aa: CASSPEPGTGGGYTF
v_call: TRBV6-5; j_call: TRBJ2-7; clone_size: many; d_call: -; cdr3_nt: TGTGCCAGCAGTTACTCGCAGGGGTCGGTGGACGAGCAGTACTTC; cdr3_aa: CASSYSQGSVDEQYF
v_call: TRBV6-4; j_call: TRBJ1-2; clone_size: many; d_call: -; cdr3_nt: TGTGCCAGCAGTGAGGCTGGGGCCGGAGGCGGTGGCTACACCTTC; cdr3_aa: CASSEAGAGGGGYTF
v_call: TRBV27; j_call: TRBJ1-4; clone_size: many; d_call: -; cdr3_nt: TGTGCCACCCAACGGGGGGGATCAACTAATGAAAAACTGTTTTTT; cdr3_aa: CATQRGGSTNEKLFF
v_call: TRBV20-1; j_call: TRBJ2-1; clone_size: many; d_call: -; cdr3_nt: TGCAGTCTCAGCGGCTACTACAATGAGCAGTTCTTC; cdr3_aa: CSLSGYYNEQFF
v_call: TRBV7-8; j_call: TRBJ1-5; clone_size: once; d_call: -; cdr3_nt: TGTGCCAGCAGCTTAGGAGTTCTCAATCAGCCCCAGCATTTT; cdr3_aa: CASSLGVLNQPQHF
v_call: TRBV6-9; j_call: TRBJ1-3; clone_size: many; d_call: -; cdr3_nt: TGTGCCAGCACCCCAGGGAGGGTGGGGATCGGAAACACCATATATTTT; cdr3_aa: CASTPGRVGIGNTIYF
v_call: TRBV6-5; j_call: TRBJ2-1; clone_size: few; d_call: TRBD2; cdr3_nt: TGTGCCAGCAGTTATTTTGGGCTAGCGGGGGGGCCCCATGAGCAGTTCTTC; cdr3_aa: CASSYFGLAGGPHEQFF
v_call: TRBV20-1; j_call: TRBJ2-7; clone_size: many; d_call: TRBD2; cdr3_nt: TGCAGTGCTACCCTGAGCGGGGGGGCCTACGAGCAGTACTTC; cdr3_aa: CSATLSGGAYEQYF
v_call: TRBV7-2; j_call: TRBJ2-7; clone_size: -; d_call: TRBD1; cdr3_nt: TGTGCCAGCAGCTTTGGGGGACAGTACGAGCAGTACTTC; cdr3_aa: CASSFGGQYEQYF
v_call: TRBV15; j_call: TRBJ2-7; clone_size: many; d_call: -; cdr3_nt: TGTGCCACCAGCAGAGTGTCTAGCAGCAACGAGCAGTACTTC; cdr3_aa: CATSRVSSSNEQYF
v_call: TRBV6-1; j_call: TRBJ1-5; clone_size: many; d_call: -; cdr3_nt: TGTGCCAGCAGTTTCACAGGGCCCAATCAGCCCCAGCATTTT; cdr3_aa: CASSFTGPNQPQHF
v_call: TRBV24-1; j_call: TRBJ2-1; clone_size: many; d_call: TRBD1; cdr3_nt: TGTGCCACCAGGGATTCTTTTCGGGACAGGGTGGGTAATGAGCAGTTCTTC; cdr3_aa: CATRDSFRDRVGNEQFF
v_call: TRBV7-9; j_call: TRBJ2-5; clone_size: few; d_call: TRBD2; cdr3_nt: TGTGCCAGCAGCTTACGGGGGGGGGCGACAGTCCAAGAGACCCAGTACTTC; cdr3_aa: CASSLRGGATVQETQYF
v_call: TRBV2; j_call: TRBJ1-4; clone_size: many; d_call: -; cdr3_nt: TGTGCCAGCAGGCTGGGACCGCGGAATGAAAAACTGTTTTTT; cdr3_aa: CASRLGPRNEKLFF
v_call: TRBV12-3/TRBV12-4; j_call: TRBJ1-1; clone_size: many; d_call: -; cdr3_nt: TGTGCCAGCAGTTTCCCGATATACAGGGATGAGACGGAAGCTTTCTTT; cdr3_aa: CASSFPIYRDETEAFF
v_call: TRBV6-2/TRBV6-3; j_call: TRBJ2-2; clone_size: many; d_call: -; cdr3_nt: TGTGCCAGCAGCCCCAACCCCCGGCGGGCCGCGAACACCGGGGAGCTGTTTTTT; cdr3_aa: CASSPNPRRAANTGELFF
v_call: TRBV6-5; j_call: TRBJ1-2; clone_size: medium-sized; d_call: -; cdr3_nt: TGTGCCAGCAGTCTCCGGACGTTAGACGCGTATGGCTACACCTTC; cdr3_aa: CASSLRTLDAYGYTF
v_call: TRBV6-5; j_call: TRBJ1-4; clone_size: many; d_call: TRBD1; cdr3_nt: TGTGCCAGCAGACGTGGACAGGGACTCAATGAAAAACTGTTTTTT; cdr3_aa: CASRRGQGLNEKLFF
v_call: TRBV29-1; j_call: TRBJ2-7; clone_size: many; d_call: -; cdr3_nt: TGCAGCGTTGAAATTGGGCAGGGAATCTACGAGCAGTACTTC; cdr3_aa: CSVEIGQGIYEQYF
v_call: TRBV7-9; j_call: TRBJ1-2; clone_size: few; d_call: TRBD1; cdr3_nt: TGTGCCAGCAGCCACGGGACAGTCATCTCTAACTATGGCTACACCTTC; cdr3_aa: CASSHGTVISNYGYTF
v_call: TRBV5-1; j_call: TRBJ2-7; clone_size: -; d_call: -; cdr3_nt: TGCGCCAGCAGCTGGGAGGGGACAGGTGGCAACGAGCAGTACTTC; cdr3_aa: CASSWEGTGGNEQYF
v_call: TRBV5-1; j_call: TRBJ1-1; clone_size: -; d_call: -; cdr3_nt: TGCGCCAGCAGCTCAGGGGTTTCGGGCACTGAAGCTTTCTTT; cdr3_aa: CASSSGVSGTEAFF
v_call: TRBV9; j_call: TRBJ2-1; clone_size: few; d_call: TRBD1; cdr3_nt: TGTGCCAGCAGCGCGGGGCACAGGGGGCGCGTTGGTCAGAATGAGCAGTTCTTC; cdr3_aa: CASSAGHRGRVGQNEQFF
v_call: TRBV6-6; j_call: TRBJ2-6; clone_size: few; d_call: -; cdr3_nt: TGTGCCAGCAGGTCAGGTCTGGATGGGGCCAACGTCCTGACTTTC; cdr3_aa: CASRSGLDGANVLTF
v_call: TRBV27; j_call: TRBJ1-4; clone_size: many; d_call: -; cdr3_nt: TGTGCCAGCAGTTTAGGAGGGGGAGTTCGGAATGAAAAACTGTTTTTT; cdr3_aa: CASSLGGGVRNEKLFF